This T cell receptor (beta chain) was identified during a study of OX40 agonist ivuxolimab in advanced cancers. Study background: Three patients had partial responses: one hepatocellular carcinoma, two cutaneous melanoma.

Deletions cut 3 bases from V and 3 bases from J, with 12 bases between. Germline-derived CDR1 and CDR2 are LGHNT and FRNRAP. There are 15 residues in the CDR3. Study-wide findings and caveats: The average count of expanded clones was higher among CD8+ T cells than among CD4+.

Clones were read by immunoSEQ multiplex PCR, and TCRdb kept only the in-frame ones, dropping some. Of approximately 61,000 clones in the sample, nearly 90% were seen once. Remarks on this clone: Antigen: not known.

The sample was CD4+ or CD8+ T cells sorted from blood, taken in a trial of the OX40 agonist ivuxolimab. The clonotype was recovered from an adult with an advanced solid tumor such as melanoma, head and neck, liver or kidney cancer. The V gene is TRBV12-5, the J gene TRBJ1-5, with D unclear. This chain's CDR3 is CASGLDGRINQPQHF. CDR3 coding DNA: TGTGCTAGTGGTTTAGACGGACGGATCAATCAGCCCCAGCATTTT.